Presented here are 11 T cell receptor beta chains from one specimen sequenced in a study of OX40 agonist ivuxolimab in advanced cancers. Only in-frame clones appear in the TCRdb table, and some are missing; sequencing was by immunoSEQ multiplex PCR. Of about 17,000 clones listed, roughly nine tenths are singletons. Source: CD4+ or CD8+ T cells sorted from blood, taken in a trial of the OX40 agonist ivuxolimab. The source is an adult with an advanced solid tumor such as melanoma, head and neck, liver or kidney cancer.

This clone has just one count. V gene TRBV30 combines with J gene TRBJ1-1; 7 bases align to TRBD1. Germline V gene sequence: CDR1 GTSNPN, CDR2 SVGIG (reference sequence). The V gene end was trimmed by 3 bases and the J gene end by 0 bases; junction bases not matched to a gene: 10. The CDR3 consists of 16 residues. CDR3 in amino acids: CAWRADYRGMNTEAFF. The CDR3, as DNA: TGTGCCTGGAGGGCTGATTACAGGGGAATGAACACTGAAGCTTTCTTT.

This clone counts as medium-sized. The chain uses TRBV28 and TRBJ2-3, with D tentatively TRBD1 or TRBD2 (7 bases each). This CDR3 spans 16 amino acids. The germline V and J ends were trimmed by 2 bases and 2 bases, with 14 bases remaining between them. Germline V CDR1 and CDR2: MDHEN, SYDVKM. This CDR3 reads CASSLRQGGLTDTQYF. The CDR3 coding sequence is TGTGCCAGCAGTTTAAGGCAGGGGGGGCTCACAGATACGCAGTATTTT.

This clone was observed once. The rearrangement joins TRBV20-1 to TRBJ1-2, with a possible D match to TRBD1 (5 bases). In germline, CDR1 is DFQATT, CDR2 SNEGSKA (reference sequence). The CDR3 totals 11 residues. V was pared by 1 base and J by 6 bases, with 6 bases between. The CDR3: CSARAGHGYTF. The CDR3 region has the DNA TGCAGTGCTAGAGCAGGGCATGGCTACACCTTC.

The J gene is TRBJ2-7, the V gene TRBV6-5; D is undetermined. Germline assignment: CDR1 MNHEY and CDR2 SVGAGI. V gave up 8 bases and J gave up 1 base, with 12 bases separating them. The CDR3 loop spans 13 amino acids. In DNA, the CDR3 is TGTGCCAGCGCTGTTGGGGAATCCTACGAGCAGTACTTC. This encodes CASAVGESYEQYF.

V usage is TRBV27 and J usage is TRBJ2-2; no definite D call. This CDR3 is 13 amino acids long. The germline gives CDR1 MNHEY, CDR2 SMNVEV (reference sequence). With 5 bases removed from V and 6 bases from J, the gap between germline ends came to 10 bases. CDR3 sequence: CASSPSIAGELFF. The CDR3 DNA reads TGTGCCAGCAGTCCGTCAATCGCCGGGGAGCTGTTTTTT.

This chain connects TRBV15 to TRBJ2-7, with 7 bases aligning to TRBD1. Unmatched junction bases numbered 7, after V lost 3 bases and J lost 2 bases. The CDR3 is 15 residues long. CDR1 and CDR2 from the germline V gene are LNHNV and YYDKDF (reference sequence). The CDR3 loop reads CATSRENRGPYEQYF. In DNA form, the CDR3 reads TGTGCCACCAGCAGGGAGAACAGGGGACCCTACGAGCAGTACTTC.

The chain joins TRBV25-1 to TRBJ1-2, with 9 bases identical to TRBD1. Germline V lookup: CDR1 MGHDK, CDR2 SYGVNS. The junction had 7 bases not matched to a gene; V was cut back by 5 bases and J by 3 bases. This CDR3 has 15 residues. The CDR3 sequence is CASSPNRGQYYGYTF. CDR3 coding DNA: TGTGCCAGCAGTCCGAACAGGGGGCAGTACTATGGCTACACCTTC.

The chain has TRBV7-8 and TRBJ1-1, with D unclear. The CDR3 totals 12 residues. Trimming removed 1 base from V and 4 bases from J, with 4 bases in between. Germline-derived CDR1 and CDR2 are SGHVS and FQNEAQ. The CDR3 sequence: CASSLEITEAFF. The CDR3 coding sequence is TGTGCCAGCAGCTTAGAAATCACTGAAGCTTTCTTT.

The V gene is TRBV7-6, the J gene TRBJ2-7; TRBD2 matches 7 bases. CDR3 length: 15 amino acids. The J segment lost 5 bases and the V segment lost 1 base, leaving 8 bases of the junction unmatched. Per germline, CDR1 SGHVS and CDR2 FNYEAQ. The CDR3 nucleotides are TGTGCCAGCAGCTTAGAAGCGGGGTTAATCCACGAGCAGTACTTC. It encodes CASSLEAGLIHEQYF.

The chain has TRBV12-5 and TRBJ1-2; D gene uncertain. This CDR3 spans 14 amino acids. Trimming pared 1 base from V and 1 base from J, leaving 7 bases between. Germline loops: CDR1 LGHNT, CDR2 FRNRAP. The CDR3, as DNA: TGTGCTAGTGGTTTGGCTACAGATAACTATGGCTACACCTTC. This gives the protein CASGLATDNYGYTF.

The chain links TRBV5-1 to TRBJ2-2; possibly TRBD1 for D (5 bases). Trimming shortened V by 4 bases and J by 0 bases, and 13 bases separated the two germline ends. Looked up from germline, CDR1 is SGHRS and CDR2 is YFSETQ. The CDR3 length is 16 residues. The CDR3 nucleotides read TGCGCCAGCAGCCCTTTGGGGCGCGCGAACACCGGGGAGCTGTTTTTT. The encoded protein is CASSPLGRANTGELFF.